What follows are 25 T cell receptor beta chains derived from one specimen sequenced in a study of Ad26.COV2.S vaccination and SARS-CoV-2 variants. Sample treatment: 19 received Ad26.COV2.S at low or high dose, single or two shots; about 5 received placebo; per-sample allocation not given. Sampling was done on day 63 after the first vaccine or placebo injection. Produced via immunoSEQ multiplex PCR; TCRdb's table is partial and in-frame only. The sample lists about 390,000 clones, roughly nine tenths seen once, with roughly 3.5% in the top ten. Sequences were derived from peripheral blood, sampled in a trial of Ad26.COV2.S vaccine versus placebo. All receptors derive from a person aged 18 to 59 who received the Ad26.COV2.S COVID-19 vaccine or a placebo.

The chain is built from TRBV6-6 and TRBJ2-7; TRBD2 matches at 10 bases. Germline values: CDR1 MNHNY, CDR2 SVGAGI (reference sequence). The V gene end was trimmed by 1 base and the J gene end by 5 bases; junction bases not matched to a gene: 5. The CDR3 extends over 15 amino acids. The CDR3 sequence: CASSYFTSGANEQYF. Here the CDR3 DNA reads TGTGCCAGCAGTTACTTTACTAGCGGGGCTAACGAGCAGTACTTC.

The V call is TRBV4-1, the J call TRBJ1-4; D gene uncertain. The V gene's germline CDR1 is MGHRA and CDR2 YSYEKL. Between the trimmed V and J ends, which lost 0 bases and 7 bases, there was a span of 24 bases. CDR3 length: 19 amino acids. CDR3 nucleotide sequence: TGCGCCAGCAGCCAAGATACCTTCTTTTTTCGGGAAAGTCGTGAAAAACTGTTTTTT. Residues: CASSQDTFFFRESREKLFF.

The gene calls are TRBV7-2 and TRBJ2-7, with no clear D. The CDR3 sequence is 12 residues long. Germline CDR1 SGHTA, CDR2 FQGNSA. V lost 3 bases and J 5 bases, leaving 8 bases between the germline ends. The CDR3 region has the DNA TGTGCCAGCAGCTTTTCCACGAACGAGCAGTACTTC. It translates to CASSFSTNEQYF. Supplemented by reference TRBV7-2 and TRBJ2-7, the full variable domain reads GAGVSQSPSNKVTEKGKDVELRCDPISGHTALYWYRQSLGQGLEFLIYFQGNSAPDKSGLPSDRFSAERTGGSVSTLTIQRTQQEDSAVYLCASSFSTNEQYFGPGTRLTVT.

Only a few counts were recorded for this clone. The chain links TRBV11-2 to TRBJ2-7; TRBD2 matches at 11 bases. In germline, CDR1 is SGHAT, CDR2 FQNNGV. With 3 bases clipped from V and 2 bases from J, the junction kept 3 bases outside the gene matches. The length of the CDR3 is 15 residues. The CDR3: CASSFNSGGAYEQYF. The CDR3 DNA reads as TGTGCCAGCAGCTTCAATAGCGGGGGGGCCTACGAGCAGTACTTC.

The V and J genes are TRBV2 and TRBJ2-7; 8 nucleotides match TRBD1. There are 14 residues in the CDR3. Per the germline V gene, CDR1 is SNHLY and CDR2 is FYNNEI. V gave up 5 bases and J gave up 4 bases; unmatched junction bases: 7. The CDR3 nucleotides read TGTGCCAGCAGTCGCCAGGGGGCCCTTTACGAGCAGTACTTC. Its protein product is CASSRQGALYEQYF.

The chain is built from TRBV5-8 and TRBJ1-3, with 8 positions matching TRBD1. V gave up 0 bases and J gave up 0 bases; unmatched junction bases: 5. The length of the CDR3 is 17 residues. Per the germline V gene, CDR1 is SGHTS and CDR2 is YDEGEE. The CDR3 is CASSLGGTGPSGNTIYF. DNA for the CDR3: TGTGCCAGCAGCTTGGGAGGGACAGGACCCTCTGGAAACACCATATATTTT.

The chain recombines TRBV6-1 with TRBJ1-5; D not certain. Trimming removed 2 bases at V and 3 bases at J, with 11 bases between. This CDR3 has 15 residues. CDR1 is MNHNS, CDR2 SASEGT, per germline. CDR3 loop: CASSEKALLNQPQHF. The CDR3 nucleotides read TGTGCCAGCAGTGAAAAGGCGCTCCTCAATCAGCCCCAGCATTTT.

The genes are TRBV5-6 and TRBJ1-6; no clear D gene. CDR3 length equals 13 residues. Deletions cut 4 bases from V and 9 bases from J, with 11 bases between. Per the germline V gene, CDR1 is SGHDT and CDR2 is YYEEEE. CDR3 coding DNA: TGTGCCAGCAGCCCAGGTGAGGGTTCACCCCTCCACTTT. Its translation: CASSPGEGSPLHF.

The chain is built from TRBV24-1 and TRBJ1-5; TRBD1 might be the D (5 bases). The V and J ends lost 7 bases and 0 bases respectively, with 18 bases between them. There are 17 residues in the CDR3. Per germline, CDR1 KGHDR and CDR2 SFDVKD. The CDR3, as DNA: TGTGCCACCAGAAAAGGTAGGGGTATGCATAGCAATCAGCCCCAGCATTTT. Amino acids: CATRKGRGMHSNQPQHF.

The genes are TRBV25-1 and TRBJ1-1; no firm D call. In germline, CDR1 is MGHDK, CDR2 SYGVNS. V was cut by 0 bases and J by 1 base, with 12 bases left in between. CDR3 length equals 16 residues. The CDR3 reads CASSEYAVSANTEAFF. The DNA of the CDR3 is TGTGCCAGCAGTGAATACGCGGTTTCCGCGAACACTGAAGCTTTCTTT.

V gene TRBV7-9 combines with J gene TRBJ2-3; D perhaps matches TRBD2 (5 bases). CDR3 length: 12 residues. V dropped 5 bases and J dropped 5 bases, with 8 bases sitting between them. Germline values: CDR1 SEHNR, CDR2 FQNEAQ (reference sequence). The CDR3 sequence is CASSTSGDTQYF. CDR3 in DNA: TGTGCCAGCAGCACGAGCGGAGATACGCAGTATTTT.

This sequence joins TRBV6-5 and TRBJ1-5; no firm D call. This CDR3 spans 13 amino acids. V lost 7 bases to trimming and J lost 4 bases, with 11 bases between them. CDR1 is MNHEY and CDR2 is SVGAGI in the germline V gene. In DNA form, the CDR3 reads TGTGCCAGCATTTTCGACACTAATCAGCCCCAGCATTTT. Protein product: CASIFDTNQPQHF.

V gene TRBV6-5 combines with J gene TRBJ1-2; D ambiguous. With 8 bases removed from V and 4 bases from J, the gap between germline ends came to 17 bases. Germline-derived CDR1 and CDR2 are MNHEY and SVGAGI. The CDR3 is 14 amino acids. The CDR3 DNA sequence: TGTGCCAGCTCGGACCTCAAGAGGTTCTATGGCTACACCTTC. Encoded protein: CASSDLKRFYGYTF.

The gene calls are TRBV27 and TRBJ2-1; the D is unclear. Trimming pared 6 bases from V and 9 bases from J, leaving 15 bases between. CDR1 MNHEY and CDR2 SMNVEV come from the germline V gene (reference sequence). CDR3 size: 13 residues. The CDR3 DNA sequence: TGTGCCAGCAGCTTTTCTACCCGTGGTGAGCAGTTCTTC. Translated: CASSFSTRGEQFF.

The chain employs TRBV15 and TRBJ1-4; a weak D match, TRBD1 (5 bases). This CDR3 region has 13 residues. Trimming took off 1 base at V and 8 bases at J, with 8 bases between the two ends. The germline gives CDR1 LNHNV, CDR2 YYDKDF (reference sequence). CDR3 residues: CATSRGQLEKLFF. The CDR3 bases are TGTGCCACCAGCAGAGGACAGCTCGAAAAACTGTTTTTT.

The sample holds a few counts of this clone. The J gene is TRBJ1-5, the V gene TRBV5-5; TRBD1 might be the D (5 bases). The CDR3 loop spans 14 amino acids. V was pared by 0 bases and J by 7 bases, with 11 bases between. Germline values: CDR1 SGHKS, CDR2 YYEKEE (reference sequence). The CDR3, as DNA: TGTGCCAGCAGCTTGGTCGGGGGGACCCAGCCCCAGCATTTT. Protein: CASSLVGGTQPQHF. Based on the CDR3 plus reference TRBV5-5 and TRBJ1-5, the full variable domain is DAGVTQSPTHLIKTRGQQVTLRCSPISGHKSVSWYQQVLGQGPQFIFQYYEKEERGRGNFPDRFSARQFPNYSSELNVNALLLGDSALYLCASSLVGGTQPQHFGDGTRLSIL.

The chain is built from TRBV7-8 and TRBJ1-3; D is undetermined. The CDR3 spans 16 residues. The germline gives CDR1 SGHVS, CDR2 FQNEAQ. Trimming cost V 0 bases and J 4 bases, with 13 bases left between them. The CDR3 sequence: CASSLARTPVGNTIYF. Here the CDR3 DNA reads TGTGCCAGCAGCTTAGCGAGGACCCCAGTGGGAAACACCATATATTTT. Using reference TRBV7-8 and TRBJ1-3 for the parts outside the CDR3, the full variable domain is GAGVSQSPRYKVAKRGQDVALRCDPISGHVSLFWYQQALGQGPEFLTYFQNEAQLDKSGLPSDRFFAERPEGSVSTLKIQRTQQEDSAVYLCASSLARTPVGNTIYFGEGSWLTVV.

This chain connects TRBV20-1 to TRBJ2-3, with a weak D call TRBD2 (5 bases). There are 11 residues in the CDR3. Germline V gene sequence: CDR1 DFQATT, CDR2 SNEGSKA (reference sequence). V lost 3 bases and J 13 bases, leaving 14 bases between the germline ends. The CDR3 DNA reads TGCAGTGCTAGGACGGCTACAGCGGAGTATTTT. Translated: CSARTATAEYF.

The chain links TRBV4-2 to TRBJ2-7, with TRBD2 matching 7 bases. With V trimmed by 6 bases and J by 1 base, 9 bases remained unmatched. The CDR3 covers 15 residues. Germline V gene data show CDR1 as LGHNA and CDR2 as YNFKEQ. This CDR3 reads CASSVASGASYEQYF. Written as DNA, the CDR3 is TGTGCCAGCAGTGTCGCAAGCGGGGCATCCTACGAGCAGTACTTC.

The J gene is TRBJ1-2, the V gene TRBV12-3 or TRBV12-4; 8 bases line up with TRBD1. V was clipped by 5 bases and J by 7 bases; unmatched bases: 6. The CDR3 is 13 amino acids. In DNA form, the CDR3 reads TGTGCCAGCAGTCATACAGGGGGTAGTGGCTACACCTTC. Translation gives CASSHTGGSGYTF.

This clone was found a few times. The chain recombines TRBV4-1 with TRBJ2-6; D gene uncertain. CDR1 is MGHRA and CDR2 is YSYEKL in the germline V gene. Trimming shortened V by 4 bases and J by 2 bases, and 9 bases separated the two germline ends. The CDR3 spans 15 residues. CDR3 nucleotides: TGCGCCAGCAGCCGAACAACACCTGGGGCCAACGTCCTGACTTTC. Encoded protein: CASSRTTPGANVLTF.

The chain combines TRBV2 with TRBJ1-2; unclear D gene. The V gene lost 3 bases and the J gene lost 2 bases, with 10 bases spanning the gap. The CDR3 spans 14 residues. The V gene's germline CDR1 is SNHLY and CDR2 FYNNEI. The CDR3 DNA is TGTGCCAGCAGTGAGGGTGGGGAAAACTATGGCTACACCTTC. This encodes CASSEGGENYGYTF.

This clone showed up just once. The V gene is TRBV4-1, the J gene TRBJ1-1, with TRBD1 as a possible D gene (5 bases). The CDR3 contains 13 residues. V shed 4 bases and J shed 3 bases, with 9 bases lying between them. Per germline, CDR1 MGHRA and CDR2 YSYEKL. CDR3 DNA: TGCGCCAGCAGCCGGGGCAGGGACACTGAAGCTTTCTTT. This sequence encodes CASSRGRDTEAFF.

This clone was counted a few times. DNA of the CDR3: TGTGCCAGCAGCCAAGCTGGGGCTGCTACCACTGAAGCTTTCTTT. Its protein is CASSQAGAATTEAFF. The V call is TRBV3-1 (or the pseudogene TRBV3-2), the J call TRBJ1-1; a possible D gene is TRBD1 (5 bases). The CDR3 sequence is 15 residues long. CDR1 is LGHDT, CDR2 YNNKEL, per germline (reference sequence). The V end was cut by 1 base, the J end by 4 bases, with 13 bases between.

The V and J genes are TRBV2 and TRBJ1-2; D gene ambiguous. Germline CDR1 and CDR2: SNHLY and FYNNEI. V was shortened by 3 bases and J by 1 base, with 9 bases between the two germline ends. The CDR3 contains 14 residues. In nucleotides, the CDR3 is TGTGCCAGCAGTGATTCCTCTGTTAACTATGGCTACACCTTC. Translating gives CASSDSSVNYGYTF. The whole variable domain, filled in from reference TRBV2 and TRBJ1-2, reads EPEVTQTPSHQVTQMGQEVILRCVPISNHLYFYWYRQILGQKVEFLVSFYNNEISEKSEIFDDQFSVERPDGSNFTLKIRSTKLEDSAMYFCASSDSSVNYGYTFGSGTRLTVV.